This T cell receptor beta chain was captured by sequencing in a study of a mutant IDH1 vaccine in newly diagnosed glioma (dated by TCRdb to about 2021). Study-level background: Of the 25 to 35 patients who were treated, about 62% were male and about 40% were female, and the mean age was around 40 years. Prior to enrollment, standard therapy consisting of radiotherapy alone, temozolomide alone, or radiochemotherapy with temozolomide had been administered to patients, with the combination being received by most patients. Peripheral blood samples were drawn at six visits, namely V03 (baseline), V05, V07, V10, V12 and V13. Longitudinal TCRB deep sequencing was performed for approximately 24 treated patients wherever samples were available for exploratory analyses.

In the case of this clone: Its binding antigen is unknown. Base quality data are lacking; no much larger clone is found one base away.

Library preparation used the immunoSEQ multiplex PCR assay. Rearranged TCR beta chain sequences were amplified with the hsTCRB Kit following the manufacturer's protocol. Sequencing of TCRB libraries was carried out on an Illumina MiSeq. As for the original processing: The proprietary platform of the kit vendor was used for demultiplexing, trimming and gene mapping. Entries here come from immuneACCESS through TCRdb and include only in-frame sequences with V and J called. Some clones fail to appear in such tables; in the studies checked, an unresolved V gene covers under half of the shortfall, and the cause of the remainder is unknown. V, J and clone size are those of that table, while D and trimming were read from the DNA. The sample table shows some 38,000 clones, and roughly 78% are seen once. The ten biggest clones cover approximately 9% of the sample. General conclusions and limits of the study: Pseudoprogression seemed to be unrelated to changes in the top peripheral T cell clonotypes found by TCRB sequencing. The authors noted that analyses of patient blood samples could not be reproduced because of sample limitations. Selection of PBMC samples for TCRB deep sequencing was based on availability. Immune responses induced by the vaccine were seen in approximately 92% of patients across multiple MHC alleles.

The time point label here, explained by the study, means: baseline, week 1 (first vaccination visit). This sample's treatment or condition label indicates: pre-vaccination baseline after standard-of-care therapy. The donors had newly diagnosed IDH1-mutant astrocytomas of WHO grade 3 or 4 that showed loss of nuclear ATRX. The samples were drawn from NOA16, a multicentre, single-arm, open-label phase I trial in Germany that tested a mutant IDH1 peptide vaccine in humans for the first time. For immunogenicity testing, the blood drawn at visit V03 was used as the baseline sample. Genomic DNA for TCRB sequencing was extracted from EDTA blood using the DNeasy Blood and Tissue Kit. Between the V and J ends, shortened by 5 bases and 8 bases respectively, the junction contains 13 bases. The CDR3 spans 13 residues, from the cysteine through the phenylalanine. Just CDR3 DNA is preserved here, 39 bases in frame from base 1. Reading the germline V gene gives CDR1 SGHDN and CDR2 FVKESK.

This clonotype was sampled from a man aged 40-50 years with glioma. Some clones in this sample may be carry-over from other donors' samples. The V and J genes are TRBV14 and TRBJ2-4; the D region possibly corresponds to TRBD1 (5 bases align). Here the sequenced sample was PBMCs, taken from a glioma patient treated with radiotherapy, temozolomide or both. The DNA is TGTGCCAGCAGCGATCAGGGAAGGGACATTCAGTACTTC. Its protein product is CASSDQGRDIQYF.